This T cell receptor (beta chain) was obtained from a study of blood T cell repertoires in COVID-19. Study-wide background: Collection of acute and convalescent COVID-19 samples took place in the United States, Italy and Spain. From T cells, B-cell-depleted T cells, or PBMCs came the material, which was cDNA or gDNA.

The CDR3 has 13 amino acids. V was shortened by 5 bases and J by 4 bases, with 8 bases between the two germline ends. CDR1 and CDR2 from the germline V gene are KGHDR and SFDVKD. Measured with immunoSEQ multiplex PCR; TCRdb has only the in-frame clones, and not every one. The repertoire holds about 200,000 clones, with 70% to 85% as singletons. This clone was counted at least ten times. The chain couples TRBV24-1 to TRBJ1-5, with D possibly being TRBD1 (6 bases). This TCR came from a woman older than 75 with COVID-19, enrolled during active disease. Sample: peripheral blood. The CDR3 here is CATSVGGNQPQHF. The CDR3 coding sequence is TGTGCCACCAGTGTAGGGGGAAATCAGCCCCAGCATTTT.